These 10 T cell receptor beta chains were all obtained from the same sample, sequenced in a study of graft-versus-host responses after intestinal transplantation. The repertoire was sequenced with immunoSEQ multiplex PCR; TCRdb's copy has only in-frame clones and lacks some. The sample contains about 71,000 clones, about nine tenths of which appear only once. Their cognate antigens are unknown. The sample here was unstimulated CD8+ T cells sorted from spleen or lymph node cells, taken before intestinal transplant. The receptors were sampled from a human donor who received an intestinal transplant.

This rearrangement joins TRBV9 to TRBJ2-1; 8 bases are a match to TRBD2. The ends lost 4 bases at V and 0 bases at J; junction bases unmatched: 15. CDR1 SGDLS and CDR2 YYNGEE come from the germline V gene. This CDR3 is built from 19 residues. CDR3 DNA: TGTGCCAGCAGCCCACGAAATCCGATAGCGGGGAGCTCCTACAATGAGCAGTTCTTC. Amino acid sequence: CASSPRNPIAGSSYNEQFF.

The sample holds a few counts of this clone. The chain employs TRBV29-1 and TRBJ1-1; D may be TRBD1 (5 bases). Germline assignment: CDR1 SQVTM and CDR2 ANQGSEA. CDR3 length equals 11 residues. The V gene lost 4 bases and the J gene lost 5 bases, with 8 bases spanning the gap. CDR3: CSVGRGTEAFF. Here the CDR3 DNA reads TGCAGCGTTGGCCGGGGGACTGAAGCTTTCTTT.

The CDR3 spells CATNPGTGDWGEQFF. The CDR3 DNA follows: TGTGCTACTAACCCCGGGACAGGGGATTGGGGTGAGCAGTTCTTC. V and J are TRBV12-5 and TRBJ2-1, with 10 bases lining up with TRBD1. The CDR3 is made up of 15 amino acids. Trimming took 10 bases from V and 9 from J; bases not matched to a gene: 15. The germline V gene has CDR1 LGHNT and CDR2 FRNRAP.

V gene TRBV5-6 combines with J gene TRBJ1-5; no clear D gene. The germline gives CDR1 SGHDT, CDR2 YYEEEE. This CDR3 is 14 amino acids long. V lost 0 bases and J 6 bases, leaving 10 bases between the germline ends. The CDR3 sequence is CASSLGGNFQPQHF. The CDR3 bases are TGTGCCAGCAGCTTGGGAGGGAATTTTCAGCCCCAGCATTTT.

This chain joins TRBV9 and TRBJ2-1, with TRBD2 matching over 15 bases. Germline V gene lookup returns CDR1 SGDLS and CDR2 YYNGEE. The CDR3 loop spans 19 amino acids. With 1 base clipped from V and 0 bases from J, the junction kept 5 bases outside the gene matches. In DNA form, the CDR3 reads TGTGCCAGCAGCGTAATGGGGACTAGCGGGGGGAGCTCCTACAATGAGCAGTTCTTC. Translating gives CASSVMGTSGGSSYNEQFF.

V usage is TRBV7-3 and J usage is TRBJ2-7, with a weak D call TRBD2 (7 bases). This CDR3 comprises 15 residues. Trimming shortened V by 6 bases and J by 5 bases, and 20 bases separated the two germline ends. Germline lookup yields CDR1 SGHTA and CDR2 FQGTGA. CDR3 loop: CASSLGGQGGDEQYF. The CDR3 DNA follows: TGTGCCAGCAGTTTGGGGGGGCAGGGAGGCGACGAGCAGTACTTC.

The chain joins TRBV10-2 to TRBJ2-1; 8 positions match TRBD2. J gave up 4 bases and V 0 bases, and 5 bases lay outside the gene matches. CDR3 length equals 16 residues. In germline, CDR1 is WSHSY, CDR2 SAAADI. The CDR3 protein is CASSESGGGTYNEQFF. CDR3 DNA sequence: TGCGCCAGCAGTGAGTCTGGCGGGGGGACTTACAATGAGCAGTTCTTC.

The chain couples TRBV5-6 to TRBJ1-4; 7 nucleotides line up with TRBD1. CDR3 length: 15 residues. Germline values: CDR1 SGHDT, CDR2 YYEEEE. V gave up 4 bases and J gave up 8 bases; unmatched junction bases: 11. As DNA, the CDR3 is TGTGCCAGCAGCCAGAGGCAGGGGGTTGGGGAAAAACTGTTTTTT. It codes for CASSQRQGVGEKLFF.

The V call is TRBV9, the J call TRBJ2-3, with 10 positions matching TRBD2. V lost 1 base and J lost 5; bases outside the gene matches: 4. Germline CDR1 reads SGDLS; CDR2 reads YYNGEE. The CDR3 is made up of 15 amino acids. For the CDR3, the DNA is TGTGCCAGCAGCGTATGGACTAGCGGTGGAGATACGCAGTATTTT. Protein sequence: CASSVWTSGGDTQYF.

This clone was detected only once. The CDR3, as DNA: TGTGCCAGCAGTGAAGTTGGGGGCCTGGCTTTCTTT. Translating it yields CASSEVGGLAFF. The V call is TRBV6-1, the J call TRBJ1-1; a weak D match, TRBD1 (6 bases). CDR1 MNHNS and CDR2 SASEGT come from the germline V gene. The CDR3 runs to 12 residues. V lost 1 base and J 11 bases, leaving 11 bases between the germline ends.